A selection of T cell receptor beta chains follows, all from one sample in a study of T cell changes during pregnancy in multiple sclerosis. The table came from immunoSEQ multiplex PCR; TCRdb's copy has only in-frame clones and leaves some out. The sample has tens of thousands of clones, 91% seen once; the top ten hold over 1%. Material: peripheral blood, obtained after pregnancy. These receptors were taken from a female donor in good health, enrolled as a control in a pregnancy study. Each CDR3 is given with its conserved first and last residue. The order of the fields is clone size, J gene, D gene, V gene, CDR3 protein, CDR3 DNA. A D gene is named only where the DNA matches it firmly. Expanded clones get a size class; other rows say once, few or many, or leave the size out.

>few|TRBJ2-1|-|TRBV11-2
CASSLAPREVDEQFF
TGTGCCAGCAGCTTAGCCCCCAGGGAGGTTGATGAGCAGTTCTTC
>-|TRBJ1-5|-|TRBV18
CASSSSGDNQPQHF
TGTGCCAGCTCAAGTTCTGGAGACAATCAGCCCCAGCATTTT
>-|TRBJ1-6|TRBD1|TRBV7-2
CASSLLPGQYNSPLHF
TGTGCCAGCAGCCTGCTACCGGGACAGTATAATTCACCCCTCCACTTT
>-|TRBJ2-1|TRBD2|TRBV6-1
CASSDGLGGAYNEQFF
TGTGCCAGCAGTGATGGACTAGGAGGGGCCTACAATGAGCAGTTCTTC
>-|TRBJ2-1|TRBD2|TRBV9
CASSAGGTSGVEQFF
TGTGCCAGCAGCGCGGGCGGGACTAGCGGGGTCGAGCAGTTCTTC
>-|TRBJ2-7|TRBD1|TRBV6-1
CASSYYPGGEQYF
TGTGCCAGCAGTTATTATCCAGGGGGCGAGCAGTACTTC
>once|TRBJ2-2|TRBD2|TRBV9
CASTNLGGTGELFF
TGTGCCAGCACCAATCTGGGAGGGACCGGGGAGCTGTTTTTT
>-|TRBJ1-5|-|TRBV5-6
CASSLSAVPRSNQPQHF
TGTGCCAGCAGCTTGTCAGCGGTGCCTCGGAGCAATCAGCCCCAGCATTTT
>-|TRBJ2-7|-|TRBV5-5
CASSLDSHSYEQYF
TGTGCCAGCAGCTTGGACAGCCACTCCTACGAGCAGTACTTC
>few|TRBJ1-1|TRBD1|TRBV27
CASSWIQGEAFF
TGTGCCAGCAGTTGGATACAGGGGGAAGCTTTCTTT
>-|TRBJ1-1|-|TRBV5-1
CASSFLGELDTEAFF
TGCGCCAGCAGCTTTCTTGGTGAACTCGACACTGAAGCTTTCTTT
>-|TRBJ1-1|-|TRBV7-6
CASSERPQMNTEAFF
TGTGCCAGCAGCGAGCGTCCTCAAATGAACACTGAAGCTTTCTTT
>-|TRBJ1-3|TRBD1|TRBV10-3
CAISPTGQSGNTIYF
TGTGCCATCAGCCCGACAGGGCAGTCTGGAAACACCATATATTTT
>-|TRBJ2-7|-|TRBV27
CASSLTRGIYEQYF
TGTGCCAGCAGTCTTACCCGGGGGATCTACGAGCAGTACTTC
>-|TRBJ2-6|-|TRBV5-1
CASSFYRDTGANVLTF
TGCGCCAGCAGCTTTTACCGGGATACTGGGGCCAACGTCCTGACTTTC
>-|TRBJ1-1|TRBD1|TRBV29-1
CSVDLGTGVKTEAFF
TGCAGCGTTGACCTCGGAACAGGGGTAAAGACTGAAGCTTTCTTT
>few|TRBJ2-7|-|TRBV2
CASRPDSHEQYF
TGTGCCAGCAGACCCGACAGCCACGAGCAGTACTTC
>-|TRBJ2-7|-|TRBV19
CASRGETATSYEQYF
TGTGCCAGTAGAGGAGAGACAGCGACCTCCTACGAGCAGTACTTC
>-|TRBJ1-1|-|TRBV7-9
CASSHREQVGGGTEAFF
TGTGCCAGCAGCCATAGGGAACAGGTCGGCGGTGGCACTGAAGCTTTCTTT
>-|TRBJ1-2|-|TRBV7-2
CASSLGPVKNYGYTF
TGTGCCAGCAGCTTAGGGCCAGTTAAGAACTATGGCTACACCTTC
>-|TRBJ2-7|TRBD1|TRBV5-6
CASSWDRGPYEQYF
TGTGCCAGCAGCTGGGACAGGGGACCCTACGAGCAGTACTTC
>-|TRBJ1-2|-|TRBV6-5
CASSYETAGGYTF
TGTGCCAGCAGTTACGAGACAGCGGGGGGCTACACCTTC
>-|TRBJ2-5|TRBD1|TRBV6-5
CASNEDRAPGTQYF
TGTGCCAGCAACGAGGACAGGGCTCCGGGGACCCAGTACTTC
>-|TRBJ1-1|-|TRBV19
CASSIVVRQWTEAFF
TGTGCCAGTAGTATAGTCGTGCGACAATGGACTGAAGCTTTCTTT
>-|TRBJ2-4|-|TRBV5-1
CASSLESVGGSTTF
TGCGCCAGCAGCTTGGAGTCGGTAGGGGGTTCGACTACCTTC
>-|TRBJ1-2|-|TRBV13
CASSFSGSGQGNGYTF
TGTGCCAGCAGCTTTTCAGGAAGCGGGCAGGGAAATGGCTACACCTTC
>-|TRBJ1-1|-|TRBV25-1
CASSPLGTLNTEAFF
TGTGCCAGCAGTCCCCTCGGGACACTGAACACTGAAGCTTTCTTT
>-|TRBJ1-2|TRBD1|TRBV6-5
CASSYRTGGFYGYTF
TGTGCCAGCAGTTATCGGACAGGGGGATTCTATGGCTACACCTTC
>-|TRBJ1-2|TRBD1|TRBV4-1
CASSHGRQGVTYGYTF
TGCGCCAGCAGCCACGGCCGACAGGGGGTTACTTATGGCTACACCTTC
>-|TRBJ1-3|-|TRBV30
CAWSGRGAISRNTIYF
TGTGCCTGGAGTGGGCGGGGGGCGATTTCCAGAAACACCATATATTTT
>-|TRBJ1-1|TRBD1|TRBV5-4
CASNTGQGAGTEAFF
TGTGCCAGCAACACGGGACAGGGCGCGGGCACTGAAGCTTTCTTT
>-|TRBJ2-3|TRBD2|TRBV4-3
CASSQESSGARTDTQYF
TGCGCCAGCAGCCAAGAATCGAGCGGGGCACGTACAGATACGCAGTATTTT
>once|TRBJ2-7|TRBD1|TRBV2
CASRDRTGSYEQYF
TGTGCCAGCAGGGACCGGACAGGGTCCTACGAGCAGTACTTC
>-|TRBJ1-5|-|TRBV9
CASSVGGENQPQHF
TGTGCCAGCAGCGTAGGGGGCGAGAATCAGCCCCAGCATTTT
>-|TRBJ1-5|-|TRBV6-1
CASRGHRSSNQPQHF
TGTGCCAGCAGGGGTCACCGGAGTAGCAATCAGCCCCAGCATTTT
>-|TRBJ2-3|TRBD2|TRBV5-1
CASSSTTSGSGDTQYF
TGCGCCAGCAGCTCCACCACTAGCGGAAGTGGAGATACGCAGTATTTT